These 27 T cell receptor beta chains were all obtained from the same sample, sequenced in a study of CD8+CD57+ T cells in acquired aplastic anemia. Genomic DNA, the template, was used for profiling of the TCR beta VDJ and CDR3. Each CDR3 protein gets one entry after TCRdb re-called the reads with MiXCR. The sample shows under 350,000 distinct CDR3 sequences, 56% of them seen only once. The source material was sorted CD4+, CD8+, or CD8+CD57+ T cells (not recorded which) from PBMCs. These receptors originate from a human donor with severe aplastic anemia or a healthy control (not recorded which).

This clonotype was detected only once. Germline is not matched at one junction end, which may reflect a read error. The CDR3 is CSVERGRASNEQSF. The DNA for the CDR3 is TGCAGCGTTGAACGCGGGAGGGCCTCCAATGAGCAGTCCTTC. The V gene is TRBV29-1, the J gene TRBJ2-1, with 9 bases lining up with TRBD2. CDR3 length equals 14 residues. The germline CDR1 and CDR2 sequences are SQVTM and ANQGSEA.

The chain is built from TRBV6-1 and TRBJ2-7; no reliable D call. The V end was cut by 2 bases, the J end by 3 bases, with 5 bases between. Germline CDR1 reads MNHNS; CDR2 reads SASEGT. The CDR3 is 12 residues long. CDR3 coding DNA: TGTGCCAGCAGTGAAATTGGCTACGAGCAGTACTTC. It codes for CASSEIGYEQYF.

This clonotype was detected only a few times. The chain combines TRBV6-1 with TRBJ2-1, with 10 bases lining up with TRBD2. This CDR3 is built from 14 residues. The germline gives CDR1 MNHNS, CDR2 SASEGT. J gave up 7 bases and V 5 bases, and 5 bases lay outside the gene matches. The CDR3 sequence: CASSPGLARNEQFF. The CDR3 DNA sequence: TGTGCCAGCAGTCCGGGACTAGCGAGGAATGAGCAGTTCTTC.

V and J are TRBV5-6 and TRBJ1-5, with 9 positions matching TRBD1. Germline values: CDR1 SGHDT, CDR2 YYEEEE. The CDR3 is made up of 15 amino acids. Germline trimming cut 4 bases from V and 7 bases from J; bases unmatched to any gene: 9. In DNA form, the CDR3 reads TGTGCCAGCAGCCGGTCCGGGACAGGGAACCAGCCCCAGCATTTT. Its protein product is CASSRSGTGNQPQHF.

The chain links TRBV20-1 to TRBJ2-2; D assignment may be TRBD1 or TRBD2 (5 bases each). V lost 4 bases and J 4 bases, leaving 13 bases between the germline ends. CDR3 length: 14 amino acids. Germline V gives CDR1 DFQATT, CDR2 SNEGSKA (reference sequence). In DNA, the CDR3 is TGCAGTGCTAACCCGGGACCGAGCACCGGGGAGCTGTTTTTT. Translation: CSANPGPSTGELFF.

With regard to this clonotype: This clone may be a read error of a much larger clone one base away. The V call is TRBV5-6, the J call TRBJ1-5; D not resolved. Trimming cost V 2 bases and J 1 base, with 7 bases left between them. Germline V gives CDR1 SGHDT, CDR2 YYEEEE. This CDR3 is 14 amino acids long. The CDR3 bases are TGTGCCAGCAGCTTCCATAGCAGCAATCAGCCCCAGCATTTT. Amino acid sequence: CASSFHSSNQPQHF.

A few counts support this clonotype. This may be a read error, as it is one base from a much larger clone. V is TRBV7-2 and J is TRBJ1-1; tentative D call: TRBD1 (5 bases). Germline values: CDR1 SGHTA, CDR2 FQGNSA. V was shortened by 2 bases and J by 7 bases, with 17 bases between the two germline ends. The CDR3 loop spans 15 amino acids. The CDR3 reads CTSSLFTGATGEAFF. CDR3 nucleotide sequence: TGTACCAGCAGCTTATTTACGGGAGCCACAGGTGAAGCTTTCTTT.

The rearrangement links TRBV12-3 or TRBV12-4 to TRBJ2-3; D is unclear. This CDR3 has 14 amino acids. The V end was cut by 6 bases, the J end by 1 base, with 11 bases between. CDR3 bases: TGTGCCAGCAGACCTTTTGGGGGCACAGATACGCAGTATTTT. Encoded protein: CASRPFGGTDTQYF.

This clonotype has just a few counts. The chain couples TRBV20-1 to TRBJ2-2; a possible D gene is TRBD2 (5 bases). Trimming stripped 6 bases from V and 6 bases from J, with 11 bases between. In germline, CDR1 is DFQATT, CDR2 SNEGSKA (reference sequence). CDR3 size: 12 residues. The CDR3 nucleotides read TGCAGTGCGAGGGTGAGGGCCGGGGAGCTGTTTTTT. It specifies CSARVRAGELFF.

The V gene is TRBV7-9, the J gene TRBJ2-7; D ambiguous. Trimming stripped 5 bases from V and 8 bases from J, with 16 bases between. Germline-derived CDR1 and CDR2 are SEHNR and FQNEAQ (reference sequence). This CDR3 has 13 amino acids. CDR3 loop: CASSQLRIDQQYF. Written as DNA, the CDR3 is TGTGCCAGCAGCCAACTCAGGATCGACCAGCAGTACTTC.

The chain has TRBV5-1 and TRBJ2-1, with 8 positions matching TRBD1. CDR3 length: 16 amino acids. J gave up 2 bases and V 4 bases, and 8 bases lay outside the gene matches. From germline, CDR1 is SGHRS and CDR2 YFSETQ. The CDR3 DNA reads TGCGCCAGCAGCGGGACAGGATTTATGCCCTACAATGAGCAGTTCTTC. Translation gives CASSGTGFMPYNEQFF.

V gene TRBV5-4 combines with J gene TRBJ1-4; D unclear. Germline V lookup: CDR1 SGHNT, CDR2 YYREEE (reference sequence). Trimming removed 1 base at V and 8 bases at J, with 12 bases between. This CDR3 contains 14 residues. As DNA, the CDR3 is TGTGCCAGCAGCTTGAGACTAGCGGGGGAAAAACTGTTTTTT. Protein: CASSLRLAGEKLFF.

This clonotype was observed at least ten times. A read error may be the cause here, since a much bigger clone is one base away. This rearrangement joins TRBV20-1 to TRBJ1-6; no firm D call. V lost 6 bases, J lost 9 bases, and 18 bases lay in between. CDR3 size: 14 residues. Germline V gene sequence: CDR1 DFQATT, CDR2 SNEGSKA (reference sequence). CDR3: CSATQVTMTSPLHF. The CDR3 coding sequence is TGCAGTGCAACCCAGGTCACCATGACTTCACCCCTCCACTTT.

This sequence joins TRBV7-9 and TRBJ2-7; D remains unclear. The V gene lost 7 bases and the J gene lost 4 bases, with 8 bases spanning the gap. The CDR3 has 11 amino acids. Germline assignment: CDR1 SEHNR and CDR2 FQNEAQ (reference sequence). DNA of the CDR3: TGTGCCAGCACCCCTATTTACGAGCAGTACTTC. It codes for CASTPIYEQYF.

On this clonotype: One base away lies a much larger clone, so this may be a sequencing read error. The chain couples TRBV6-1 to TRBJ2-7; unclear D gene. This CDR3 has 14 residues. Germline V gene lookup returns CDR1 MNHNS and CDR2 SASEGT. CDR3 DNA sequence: TGTGCCAGCAGTGTACAGATCCGAACCTACGAGCAGCACTTC. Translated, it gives CASSVQIRTYEQHF.

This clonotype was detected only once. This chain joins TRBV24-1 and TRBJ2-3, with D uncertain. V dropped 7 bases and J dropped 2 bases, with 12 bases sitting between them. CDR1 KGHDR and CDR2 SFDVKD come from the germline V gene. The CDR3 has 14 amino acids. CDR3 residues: CATRTDGTTDTQYF. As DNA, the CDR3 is TGTGCCACCAGGACGGACGGCACCACAGATACGCAGTATTTT.

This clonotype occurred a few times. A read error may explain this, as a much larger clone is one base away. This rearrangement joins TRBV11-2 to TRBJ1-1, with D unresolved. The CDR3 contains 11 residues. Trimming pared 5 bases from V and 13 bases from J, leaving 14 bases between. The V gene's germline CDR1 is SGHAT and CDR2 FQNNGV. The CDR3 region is CASSRGPQVFF. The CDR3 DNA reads TGTGCCAGCAGCCGGGGTCCGCAAGTTTTCTTT.

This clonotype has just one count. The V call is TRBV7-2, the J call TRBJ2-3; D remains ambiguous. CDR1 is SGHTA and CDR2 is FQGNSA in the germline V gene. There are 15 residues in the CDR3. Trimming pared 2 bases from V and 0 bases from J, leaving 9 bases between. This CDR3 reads CASSLTATSTDTQYF. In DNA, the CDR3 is TGTGCCAGCAGCTTAACAGCGACTAGCACAGATACGCAGTATTTT.

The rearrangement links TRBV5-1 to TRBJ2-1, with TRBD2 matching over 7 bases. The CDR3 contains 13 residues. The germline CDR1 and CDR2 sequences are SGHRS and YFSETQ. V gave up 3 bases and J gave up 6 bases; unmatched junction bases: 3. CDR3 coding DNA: TGCGCCAGCAGCTCCGGACTAGTCAATGAGCAGTTCTTC. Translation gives CASSSGLVNEQFF.

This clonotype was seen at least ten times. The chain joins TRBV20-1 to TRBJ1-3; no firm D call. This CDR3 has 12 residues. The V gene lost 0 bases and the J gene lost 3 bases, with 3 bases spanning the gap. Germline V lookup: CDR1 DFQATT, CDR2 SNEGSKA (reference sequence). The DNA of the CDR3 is TGCAGTGCTAGAGATGATGGAAACACCATATATTTT. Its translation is CSARDDGNTIYF.

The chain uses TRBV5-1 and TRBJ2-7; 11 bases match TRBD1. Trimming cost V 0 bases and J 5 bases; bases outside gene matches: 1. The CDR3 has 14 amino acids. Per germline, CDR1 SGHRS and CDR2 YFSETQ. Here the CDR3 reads CASSLGTGGNEQYF. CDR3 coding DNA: TGCGCCAGCAGCTTGGGGACAGGGGGCAACGAGCAGTACTTC.

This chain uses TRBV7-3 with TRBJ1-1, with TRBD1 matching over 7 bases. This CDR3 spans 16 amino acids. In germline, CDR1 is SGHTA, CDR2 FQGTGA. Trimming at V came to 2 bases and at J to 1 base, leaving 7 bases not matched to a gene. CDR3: CASSLDRVSGNTEAFF. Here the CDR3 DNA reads TGTGCCAGCAGCTTAGACAGGGTTTCGGGGAACACTGAAGCTTTCTTT.

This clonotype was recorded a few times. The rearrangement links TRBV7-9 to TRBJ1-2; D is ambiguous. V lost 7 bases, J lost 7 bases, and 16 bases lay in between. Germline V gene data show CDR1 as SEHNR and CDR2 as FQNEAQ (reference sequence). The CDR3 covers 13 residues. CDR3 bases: TGTGCCAGCACCTCGATCCCGTCGGGTGGCTACACCTTC. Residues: CASTSIPSGGYTF.

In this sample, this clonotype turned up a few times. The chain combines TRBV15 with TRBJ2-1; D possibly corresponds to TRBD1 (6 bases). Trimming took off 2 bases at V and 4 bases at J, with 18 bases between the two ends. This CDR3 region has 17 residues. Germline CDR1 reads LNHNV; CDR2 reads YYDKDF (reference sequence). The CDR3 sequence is CATSRTRNTGQYNEQFF. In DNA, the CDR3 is TGTGCCACCAGCAGAACCCGCAATACAGGACAGTACAATGAGCAGTTCTTC. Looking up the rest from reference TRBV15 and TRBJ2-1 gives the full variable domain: DAMVIQNPRYQVTQFGKPVTLSCSQTLNHNVMYWYQQKSSQAPKLLFHYYDKDFNNEADTPDNFQSRRPNTSFCFLDIRSPGLGDTAMYLCATSRTRNTGQYNEQFFGPGTRLTVL.

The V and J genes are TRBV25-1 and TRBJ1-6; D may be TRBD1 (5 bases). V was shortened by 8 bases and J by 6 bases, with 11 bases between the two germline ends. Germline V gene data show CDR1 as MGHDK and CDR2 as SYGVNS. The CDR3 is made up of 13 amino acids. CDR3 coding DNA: TGTGCCAGCCGCGGGACGGTTAATTCACCCCTCCACTTT. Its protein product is CASRGTVNSPLHF. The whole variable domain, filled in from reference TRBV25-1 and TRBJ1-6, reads EADIYQTPRYLVIGTGKKITLECSQTMGHDKMYWYQQDPGMELHLIHYSYGVNSTEKGDLSSESTVSRIRTEHFPLTLESARPSHTSQYLCASRGTVNSPLHFGNGTRLTVT.

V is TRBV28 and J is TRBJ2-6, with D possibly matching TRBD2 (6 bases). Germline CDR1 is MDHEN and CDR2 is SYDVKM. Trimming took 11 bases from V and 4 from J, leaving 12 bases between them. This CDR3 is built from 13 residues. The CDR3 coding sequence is TGTGCCTCCGGGGGAGTGGGGGCCAACGTCCTGACTTTC. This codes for CASGGVGANVLTF.

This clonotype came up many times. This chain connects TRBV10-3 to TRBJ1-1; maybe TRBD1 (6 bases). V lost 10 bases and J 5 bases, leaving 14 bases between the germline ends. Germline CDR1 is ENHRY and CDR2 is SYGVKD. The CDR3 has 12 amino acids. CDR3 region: CATGHRFTEAFF. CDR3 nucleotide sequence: TGTGCCACGGGACATAGGTTTACTGAAGCTTTCTTT.